This T cell receptor (beta chain) was retrieved from a study of technical replicates of blood from a few donors. Trimming took 1 base from V and 2 from J, leaving 16 bases between them. This CDR3 has 16 residues. Per germline, CDR1 SGHRS and CDR2 YFSETQ. Assay: immunoSEQ multiplex PCR; the TCRdb copy retains only in-frame clones and omits some. The sample includes about 78,000 clones, around 95% of them seen just once. The sample holds one count of this clone. The V call is TRBV5-1, the J call TRBJ2-7, with D possibly being TRBD1 (6 bases). The sample comprised T cells isolated from PBMCs. This clonotype was obtained from a human donor in good health. The CDR3 loop is CASSLTKQGPPYEQYF. The DNA for the CDR3 is TGCGCCAGCAGCTTGACCAAACAGGGACCGCCCTACGAGCAGTACTTC.